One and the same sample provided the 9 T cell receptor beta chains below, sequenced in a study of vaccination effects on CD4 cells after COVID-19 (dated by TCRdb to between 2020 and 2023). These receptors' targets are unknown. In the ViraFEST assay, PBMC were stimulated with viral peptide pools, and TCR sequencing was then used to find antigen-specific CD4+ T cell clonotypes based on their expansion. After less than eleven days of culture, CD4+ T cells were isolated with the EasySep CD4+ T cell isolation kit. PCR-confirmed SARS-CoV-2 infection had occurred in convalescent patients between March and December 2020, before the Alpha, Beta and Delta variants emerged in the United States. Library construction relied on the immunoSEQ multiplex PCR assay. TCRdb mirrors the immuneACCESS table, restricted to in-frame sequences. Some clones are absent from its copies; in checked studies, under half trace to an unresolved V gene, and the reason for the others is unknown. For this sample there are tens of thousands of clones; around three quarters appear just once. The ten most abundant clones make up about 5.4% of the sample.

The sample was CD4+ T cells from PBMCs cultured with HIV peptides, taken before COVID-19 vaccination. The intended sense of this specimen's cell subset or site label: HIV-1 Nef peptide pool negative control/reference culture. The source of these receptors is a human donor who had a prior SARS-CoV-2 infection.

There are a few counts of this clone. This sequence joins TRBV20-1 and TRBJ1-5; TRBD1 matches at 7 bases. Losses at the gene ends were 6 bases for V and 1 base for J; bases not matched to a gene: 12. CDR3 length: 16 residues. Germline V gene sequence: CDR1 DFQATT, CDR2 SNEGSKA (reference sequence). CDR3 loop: CSASRHRGESNQPQHF. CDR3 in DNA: TGCAGTGCCAGTCGCCACAGGGGCGAGAGCAATCAGCCCCAGCATTTT.

Here the CDR3 reads CASSDTGGTEAFF. The CDR3 coding sequence is TGTGCCAGCAGTGATACAGGGGGCACTGAAGCTTTCTTT. The chain carries TRBV2 and TRBJ1-1, with TRBD1 identical over 8 bases. The V and J ends lost 3 bases and 4 bases, in that order; junction bases with no gene match: 1. Germline CDR1 reads SNHLY; CDR2 reads FYNNEI. This CDR3 comprises 13 residues.

The CDR3 DNA follows: TGTGCCAGCAGTGAGAGGGTGCAGGGGGCGGTAGGCTACACCTTC. The encoded protein is CASSERVQGAVGYTF. The rearrangement uses TRBV2 and TRBJ1-2, with 8 bases matching TRBD1. The J segment lost 8 bases and the V segment lost 3 bases, leaving 11 bases of the junction unmatched. Germline lookup yields CDR1 SNHLY and CDR2 FYNNEI. The CDR3 runs 15 residues. Full variable domain (rest looked up from reference TRBV2 and TRBJ1-2): EPEVTQTPSHQVTQMGQEVILRCVPISNHLYFYWYRQILGQKVEFLVSFYNNEISEKSEIFDDQFSVERPDGSNFTLKIRSTKLEDSAMYFCASSERVQGAVGYTFGSGTRLTVV.

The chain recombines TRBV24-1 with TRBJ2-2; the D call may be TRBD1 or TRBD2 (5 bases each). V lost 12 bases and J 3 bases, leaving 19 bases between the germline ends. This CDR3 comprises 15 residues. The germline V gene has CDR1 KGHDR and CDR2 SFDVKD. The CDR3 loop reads CAPGLGVVDTGELFF. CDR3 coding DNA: TGTGCCCCCGGGTTGGGGGTGGTGGACACCGGGGAGCTGTTTTTT.

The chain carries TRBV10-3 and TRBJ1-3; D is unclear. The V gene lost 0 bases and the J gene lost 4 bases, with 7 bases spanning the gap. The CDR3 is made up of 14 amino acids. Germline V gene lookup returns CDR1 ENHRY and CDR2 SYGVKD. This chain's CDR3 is CAISESIDGNTIYF. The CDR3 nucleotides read TGTGCCATCAGTGAGTCGATAGACGGAAACACCATATATTTT.

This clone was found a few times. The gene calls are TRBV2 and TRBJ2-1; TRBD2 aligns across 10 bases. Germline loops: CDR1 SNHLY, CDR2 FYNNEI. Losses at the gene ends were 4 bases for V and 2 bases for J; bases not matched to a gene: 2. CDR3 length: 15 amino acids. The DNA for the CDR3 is TGTGCCAGCAGTGGTCTAGCGGGGGCCTACAATGAGCAGTTCTTC. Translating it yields CASSGLAGAYNEQFF. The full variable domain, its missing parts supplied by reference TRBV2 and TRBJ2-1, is EPEVTQTPSHQVTQMGQEVILRCVPISNHLYFYWYRQILGQKVEFLVSFYNNEISEKSEIFDDQFSVERPDGSNFTLKIRSTKLEDSAMYFCASSGLAGAYNEQFFGPGTRLTVL.

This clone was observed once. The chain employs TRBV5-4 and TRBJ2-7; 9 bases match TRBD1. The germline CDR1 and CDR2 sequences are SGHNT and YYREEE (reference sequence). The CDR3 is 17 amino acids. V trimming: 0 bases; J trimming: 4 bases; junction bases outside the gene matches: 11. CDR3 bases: TGTGCCAGCAGCTTGGATACCCGGACAGGGGTTGAATACGAGCAGTACTTC. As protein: CASSLDTRTGVEYEQYF.

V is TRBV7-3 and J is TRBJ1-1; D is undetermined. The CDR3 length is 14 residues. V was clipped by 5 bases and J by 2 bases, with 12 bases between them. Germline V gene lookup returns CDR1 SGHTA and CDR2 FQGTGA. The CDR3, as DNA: TGTGCCAGCAGCATGACCGGGTCAAACACTGAAGCTTTCTTT. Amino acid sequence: CASSMTGSNTEAFF.

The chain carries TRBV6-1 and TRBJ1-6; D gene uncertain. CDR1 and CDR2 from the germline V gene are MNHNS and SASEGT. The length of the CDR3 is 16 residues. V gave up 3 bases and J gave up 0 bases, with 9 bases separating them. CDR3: CASSDGRSSYNSPLHF. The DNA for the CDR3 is TGTGCCAGCAGTGACGGACGGAGCTCCTATAATTCACCCCTCCACTTT.